This is a list of T cell receptor beta chains from one sample in a study of PD-L1 blockade in urothelial cancer. TCRdb's table, derived via immunoSEQ multiplex PCR, lists solely in-frame clones and lacks some. This sample has 35,000 to 45,000 clones; 81% occur once, and the top ten carry 2.5% to 3%. The sample consisted of PBMCs, taken around atezolizumab (anti-PD-L1) treatment. These receptors were collected from a man in his sixties or seventies with urothelial cancer. Each CDR3 is given with its conserved first and last residue. D genes are given only for firm matches. Clone size is shown for a subset of rows, as once, few, many or a class of expanded clone.

d_call	v_call	j_call	clone_size	cdr3_aa	cdr3_nt
.	TRBV7-3	TRBJ1-1	once	CASSSGGIHMNTEAFF	TGTGCCAGCAGCTCCGGGGGGATTCACATGAACACTGAAGCTTTCTTT
.	TRBV2	TRBJ1-4	.	CASSAQRTNEKLFF	TGTGCCAGCAGTGCTCAACGGACTAATGAAAAACTGTTTTTT
.	TRBV4-3	TRBJ1-4	.	CASSHGYHEKLFF	TGCGCCAGCAGCCACGGTTACCATGAAAAACTGTTTTTT
TRBD2	TRBV4-1	TRBJ2-5	.	CASSSLAGETQYF	TGCGCCAGCAGCTCTCTAGCGGGAGAGACCCAGTACTTC
TRBD2	TRBV6-1	TRBJ2-1	once	CASKAGGPRNEQFF	TGTGCCAGCAAGGCGGGAGGGCCTCGCAATGAGCAGTTCTTC
TRBD2	TRBV28	TRBJ2-3	.	CASSRRAKPSGDTQYF	TGTGCCAGCAGTCGAAGGGCCAAACCTAGCGGAGATACGCAGTATTTT
.	TRBV19	TRBJ1-5	.	CASSTRREGNQPQHF	TGTGCCAGTAGTACCCGAAGGGAGGGCAATCAGCCCCAGCATTTT
.	TRBV14	TRBJ2-1	.	CASSQVTDEQFF	TGTGCCAGCAGCCAAGTTACAGATGAGCAGTTCTTC
.	TRBV12-1	TRBJ2-1	.	CAGPGGRPEGSSSYNEQFF	TGTGCCGGTCCAGGCGGGAGGCCGGAGGGCTCGAGCTCCTACAATGAGCAGTTCTTC
.	TRBV15	TRBJ1-2	.	CATSRDFGLRTNYGYTF	TGTGCCACCAGCAGAGATTTCGGGTTGAGGACTAACTATGGCTACACCTTC
.	TRBV6-5	TRBJ1-2	once	CATRTTGTGGYTF	TGTGCCACGAGAACGACAGGCACCGGCGGCTACACCTTC
TRBD1	TRBV5-6	TRBJ1-5	.	CASSLAKGQGNQPQHF	TGTGCCAGCAGCTTGGCCAAGGGACAGGGGAATCAGCCCCAGCATTTT
TRBD1	TRBV18	TRBJ2-6	.	CASSPTGQLSGANVLTF	TGTGCCAGCTCACCCACGGGACAGCTCTCTGGGGCCAACGTCCTGACTTTC
.	TRBV27	TRBJ2-1	.	CASSLGAYNEQFF	TGTGCCAGCAGTTTGGGAGCCTACAATGAGCAGTTCTTC
.	TRBV7-9	TRBJ1-1	medium-sized	CASSLEDREAFF	TGTGCCAGCAGCTTAGAGGACAGAGAAGCTTTCTTT
TRBD1	TRBV7-2	TRBJ2-7	.	CASSEQGGYEQYF	TGTGCCAGCAGTGAACAGGGGGGCTACGAGCAGTACTTC
.	TRBV28	TRBJ1-1	.	CASSLGRGTEAFF	TGTGCCAGCAGTTTAGGGCGGGGGACTGAAGCTTTCTTT
TRBD1	TRBV28	TRBJ2-7	few	CASSLDRESSYEQYF	TGTGCCAGCAGCCTCGACAGGGAAAGCTCCTACGAGCAGTACTTC
.	TRBV5-1	TRBJ2-1	.	CASSLRAVSSYNEQFF	TGCGCCAGCAGCTTAAGAGCGGTAAGCTCCTACAATGAGCAGTTCTTC
.	TRBV19	TRBJ2-1	.	CASSLTIVQGYEQFF	TGTGCCAGTAGTTTAACCATAGTACAGGGATACGAGCAGTTCTTC
.	TRBV6-5	TRBJ1-2	.	CASSYGESYTF	TGTGCCAGCAGTTACGGGGAGAGCTACACCTTC
TRBD1	TRBV5-1	TRBJ1-5	.	CASSLGTGADQPQHF	TGCGCCAGCAGCTTGGGGACAGGGGCAGATCAGCCCCAGCATTTT
TRBD2	TRBV11-3	TRBJ2-7	few	CASSSPLGTRIGMSSYEQYF	TGTGCCAGCAGCTCACCCCTGGGGACTAGAATTGGGATGAGCTCCTACGAGCAGTACTTC
TRBD2	TRBV2	TRBJ2-5	.	CASSSSGGSETQYF	TGTGCCAGCAGTTCCTCCGGCGGGAGTGAGACCCAGTACTTC
.	TRBV28	TRBJ1-4	.	CASKDSISEKLFF	TGTGCCAGCAAAGACAGTATAAGTGAAAAACTGTTTTTT
TRBD2	TRBV19	TRBJ2-1	.	CASSDLSGSSYNEQFF	TGTGCCAGTAGCGATCTGAGCGGGAGCTCCTACAATGAGCAGTTCTTC
.	TRBV5-1	TRBJ1-4	.	CASSPYKPGEKLFF	TGCGCCAGCAGCCCGTACAAACCGGGGGAAAAACTGTTTTTT
.	TRBV28	TRBJ2-2	.	CASSLGGSGELFF	TGTGCCAGCAGCCTAGGAGGATCCGGGGAGCTGTTTTTT
.	TRBV19	TRBJ1-5	.	CASSIRVGNQPQHF	TGTGCCAGTAGTATACGGGTAGGCAATCAGCCCCAGCATTTT
.	TRBV28	TRBJ2-3	.	CASSEGTDTQYF	TGTGCCTCCTCGGAGGGCACAGATACGCAGTATTTT
.	TRBV27	TRBJ2-4	.	CASSPRTRGDIQYF	TGTGCCAGCAGCCCGAGGACTAGGGGGGACATTCAGTACTTC
.	TRBV6-1	TRBJ2-6	.	CASSTGPGANVLTF	TGTGCCAGCAGTACAGGGCCTGGGGCCAACGTCCTGACTTTC
TRBD1	TRBV4-1	TRBJ2-7	.	CASSQGDRDHEQYF	TGCGCCAGCAGCCAAGGTGACAGGGATCACGAGCAGTACTTC
.	TRBV7-3	TRBJ2-1	.	CASSLGRGQFF	TGTGCCAGCAGCTTAGGCAGGGGGCAGTTCTTC
TRBD2	TRBV10-3	TRBJ2-3	few	CAIMGSGSLSDTQYF	TGTGCCATCATGGGAAGCGGGAGTCTGTCAGATACGCAGTATTTT
TRBD1	TRBV27	TRBJ2-4	few	CASSLTTMTGKRSLAKNIQYF	TGTGCCAGCAGTCTAACCACTATGACAGGGAAACGTTCGTTGGCCAAAAACATTCAGTACTTC
TRBD2	TRBV11-1	TRBJ2-3	.	CASSLIPSGSSDTQYF	TGTGCCAGCAGCTTAATTCCTAGCGGGAGCTCAGATACGCAGTATTTT
.	TRBV5-5	TRBJ2-7	.	CASSLNEAYEQYF	TGTGCCAGCAGCTTGAATGAGGCCTACGAGCAGTACTTC
TRBD2	TRBV5-6	TRBJ2-7	.	CASSLYEASGAYEQYF	TGTGCCAGCAGCCTTTATGAGGCTAGCGGGGCCTACGAGCAGTACTTC
.	TRBV4-3	TRBJ1-3	.	CASRGGRVDGNTIYF	TGCGCCAGCAGAGGGGGAAGGGTGGATGGAAACACCATATATTTT
TRBD1	TRBV9	TRBJ2-2	few	CASSVGTGMDTGELFF	TGTGCCAGCAGCGTTGGGACAGGGATGGACACCGGGGAGCTGTTTTTT
TRBD2	TRBV7-2	TRBJ2-5	once	CASSFITSAETQYF	TGTGCCAGCAGCTTCATTACTAGCGCGGAGACCCAGTACTTC
.	TRBV5-1	TRBJ2-2	once	CASSLRLARRDTGELFF	TGCGCCAGCAGCTTACGCCTAGCTAGGCGGGACACCGGGGAGCTGTTTTTT
TRBD1	TRBV6-1	TRBJ1-5	.	CASSEQGADNQPQHF	TGTGCCAGCAGTGAACAGGGGGCGGATAATCAGCCCCAGCATTTT
TRBD2	TRBV5-4	TRBJ2-2	.	CASSPGLAGLGGELFF	TGTGCCAGCAGTCCTGGACTAGCGGGTTTAGGCGGGGAGCTGTTTTTT
.	TRBV5-1	TRBJ1-4	.	CASSFGGSNEKLFF	TGCGCCAGCAGCTTCGGGGGGTCTAATGAAAAACTGTTTTTT
TRBD2	TRBV4-1	TRBJ2-1	few	CASSQRILAISYNEQFF	TGCGCCAGCAGCCAACGAATACTAGCGATATCCTACAATGAGCAGTTCTTC
TRBD2	TRBV7-3	TRBJ2-1	.	CASSSLAGLNEQFF	TGTGCCAGCAGCTCCCTAGCGGGGCTTAATGAGCAGTTCTTC
.	TRBV5-8	TRBJ1-4	.	CASSLDSTQSTNEKLFF	TGTGCCAGCAGCTTGGACAGCACCCAGTCAACTAATGAAAAACTGTTTTTT
TRBD1	TRBV5-1	TRBJ2-5	once	CASSSGTVRETQYF	TGCGCCAGCAGCTCAGGGACAGTGAGGGAGACCCAGTACTTC
.	TRBV2	TRBJ2-7	.	CASSEAPLTLGSNEQYF	TGTGCCAGCAGTGAAGCGCCCCTAACACTAGGAAGCAACGAGCAGTACTTC
TRBD2	TRBV27	TRBJ2-5	.	CASSSTLDIFGTSDRETQYF	TGTGCCAGCAGTTCAACCTTAGATATATTCGGGACTAGCGATAGGGAGACCCAGTACTTC
.	TRBV29-1	TRBJ1-3	.	CSAASGAGNTIYF	TGCAGCGCCGCGTCGGGAGCTGGAAACACCATATATTTT